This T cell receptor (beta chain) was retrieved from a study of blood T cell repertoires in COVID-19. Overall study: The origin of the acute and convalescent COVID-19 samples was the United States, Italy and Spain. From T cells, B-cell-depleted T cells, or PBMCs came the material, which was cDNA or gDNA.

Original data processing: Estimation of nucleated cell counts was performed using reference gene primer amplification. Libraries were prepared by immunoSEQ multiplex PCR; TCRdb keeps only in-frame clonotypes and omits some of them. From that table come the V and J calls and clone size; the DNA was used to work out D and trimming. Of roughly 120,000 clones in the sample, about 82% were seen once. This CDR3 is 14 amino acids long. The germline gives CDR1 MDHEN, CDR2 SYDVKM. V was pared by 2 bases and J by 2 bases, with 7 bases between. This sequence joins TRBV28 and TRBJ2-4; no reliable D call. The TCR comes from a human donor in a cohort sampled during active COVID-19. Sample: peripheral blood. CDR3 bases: TGTGCCAGCAGTTTAGTCTCTACCAAAAACATTCAGTACTTC. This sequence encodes CASSLVSTKNIQYF.